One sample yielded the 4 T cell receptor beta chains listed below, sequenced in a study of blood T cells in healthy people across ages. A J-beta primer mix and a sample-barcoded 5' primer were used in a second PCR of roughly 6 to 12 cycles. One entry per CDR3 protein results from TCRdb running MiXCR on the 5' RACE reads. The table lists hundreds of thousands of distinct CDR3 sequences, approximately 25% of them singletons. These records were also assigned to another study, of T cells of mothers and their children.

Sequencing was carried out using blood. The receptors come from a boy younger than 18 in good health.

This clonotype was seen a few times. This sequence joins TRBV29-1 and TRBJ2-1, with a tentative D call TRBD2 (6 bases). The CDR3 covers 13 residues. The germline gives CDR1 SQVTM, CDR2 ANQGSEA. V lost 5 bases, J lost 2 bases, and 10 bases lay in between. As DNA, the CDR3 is TGCAGCGTTCGGGAGAGCACCTACAATGAGCAGTTCTTC. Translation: CSVRESTYNEQFF.

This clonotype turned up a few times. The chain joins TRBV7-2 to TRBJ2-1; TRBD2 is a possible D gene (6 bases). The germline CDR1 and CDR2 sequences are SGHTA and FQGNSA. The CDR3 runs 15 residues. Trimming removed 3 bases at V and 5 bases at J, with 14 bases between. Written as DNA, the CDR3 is TGTGCCAGCAGCTTGAGGAGGGAGCGCCACAATGAGCAGTTCTTC. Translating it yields CASSLRRERHNEQFF.

The CDR3: CASSFWGGIAPTYEQYF. For the CDR3, the DNA is TGTGCCAGCAGTTTCTGGGGTGGGATAGCACCCACCTACGAGCAGTACTTC. The chain uses TRBV27 and TRBJ2-7; D uncertain. Germline-derived CDR1 and CDR2 are MNHEY and SMNVEV (reference sequence). This CDR3 region has 17 residues. Trimming cost V 3 bases and J 2 bases, with 20 bases left between them.

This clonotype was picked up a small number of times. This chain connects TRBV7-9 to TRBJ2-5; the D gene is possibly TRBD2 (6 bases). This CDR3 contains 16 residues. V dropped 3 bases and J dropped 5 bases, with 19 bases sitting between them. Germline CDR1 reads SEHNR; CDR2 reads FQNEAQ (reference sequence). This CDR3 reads CASSLGPGVIGETQYF. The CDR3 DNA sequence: TGTGCCAGCAGCTTGGGGCCGGGGGTTATCGGGGAGACCCAGTACTTC.